This T cell receptor (beta chain) was obtained from a study of blood T cell repertoires in COVID-19. The wider study: Sites across the United States, Italy and Spain contributed samples from acute and convalescent COVID-19.

CDR1 is LNHDA, CDR2 SQIVND, per germline (reference sequence). The CDR3 has 16 amino acids. The V end lost 6 bases, the J end lost 4 bases, and 19 bases lay between the germline ends. In the authors' methods: Amplification with reference gene primers provided the estimates of nucleated cell counts. Assay used: immunoSEQ multiplex PCR; TCRdb lists only in-frame clones, some missing. That table is the source of V, J and clone size, and D and trimming were worked out from the DNA. This repertoire shows some 96,000 clones, around 78% found once; its top ten account for 9.5% to 12%. V gene TRBV19 combines with J gene TRBJ1-5; unclear D gene. The sample comprised peripheral blood. The clonotype originates from a human donor in a cohort sampled during active COVID-19. Here the CDR3 reads CASRHGVAGENQPQHF. In DNA, the CDR3 is TGTGCCAGTAGACATGGGGTAGCCGGGGAAAATCAGCCCCAGCATTTT.